A selection of T cell receptor beta chains follows, all from one sample in a study of response to subunit inactivated influenza vaccine. MiXCR, applied by TCRdb to the RT-PCR reads, yields one record per CDR3 protein. The sample yields 650,000 to 800,000 distinct CDR3 sequences, around 18% seen once. Sequencing was performed on PBMCs from blood, taken 5 days after vaccination. The receptor set was obtained from a man aged 50-60 years who received an inactivated influenza vaccine. Each CDR3 is given with its conserved first and last residue.

V gene,J gene,CDR3 protein
TRBV24-1,TRBJ2-7,CATSDKGYEQYF
TRBV20-1,TRBJ2-3,CSADGGGGGTDTQYF
TRBV7-2,TRBJ2-3,CASSLSWLRTDTQYF
TRBV6-4,.,CASSDGVTDTQHF
TRBV5-1,TRBJ1-2,CASSLGQGPQGYTF
TRBV5-1,TRBJ2-7,CASSLRDTNSYEQYF
TRBV6-5,TRBJ2-3,CASSYSGLAADTQYF
TRBV7-9,TRBJ2-5,CASSGRSGRAETQYF
TRBV4-3,TRBJ1-1,CASSKGLLLNTEAFF
TRBV19,TRBJ1-5,CASSSAGVRQPQHF
TRBV15,TRBJ2-7,CATSRQGNEQYF
TRBV11-2,TRBJ2-1,CASSLGLAGGLSYNEQFF
TRBV5-6,TRBJ2-4,CASRRGPGAKNIQYF
TRBV18,TRBJ2-4,CASSPRGVGENIQYF
TRBV11-1,TRBJ2-1,CASSARGTGSNEQFF
TRBV9,TRBJ2-3,CASSVEGGSSIDTQYF
TRBV5-1,TRBJ2-1,CASSWSRGPYNEQFF
TRBV29-1,TRBJ1-2,CSDRRSNYGYTF
TRBV4-1,TRBJ2-5,CASSHSRIETQYF
TRBV29-1,TRBJ2-7,CSARTGAGYEQYF
TRBV5-1,TRBJ2-5,CASSEMIQETQYF
TRBV7-8,TRBJ2-7,CASSFAREHEQYF
TRBV20-1,TRBJ1-3,CSASRGHGDTIYF
TRBV6-5,TRBJ1-2,CASSYGTGMKYGYTF
TRBV4-2,TRBJ2-2,CASSQDWSSGARGGELFF
TRBV12-3/TRBV12-4,TRBJ2-1,CASSLGDRVGNEQFF
TRBV24-1,TRBJ2-7,CATSGKVSTYEQYF
TRBV6-2/TRBV6-3,TRBJ1-4,CASSSRSGTNEKLFF
TRBV7-9,TRBJ2-3,CASSFLDRVGTDTQYF
TRBV10-3,TRBJ2-2,CAISESELKALELFF
TRBV10-3,TRBJ2-7,CAIRRSSSGFEQYF
TRBV18,TRBJ1-1,CASSPDTAAFF
TRBV6-4,TRBJ2-5,CASSSGYGETQYF
TRBV12-3/TRBV12-4,TRBJ1-1,CASSLDGSASEAFF
TRBV7-2,TRBJ2-5,CASSAVGGTQYF
TRBV5-1,TRBJ2-2,CASRRQQNTGELFF
TRBV20-1,TRBJ2-1,CSARVAGVYNEQFF
TRBV3-1,TRBJ2-7,CASSQAYRVGQVYEQYF
TRBV18,TRBJ1-1,CASTQSPDTEAFF
TRBV5-6,TRBJ2-7,CASSRLAGDRHEQYF
TRBV12-3/TRBV12-4,TRBJ2-1,CASRLRNEQFF
TRBV7-2,TRBJ2-7,CASSHRQGAGEQYF
TRBV20-1,TRBJ2-1,CSARDEGRVYNEQFF
TRBV13,TRBJ2-2,CASSLKRAGDRLGELFF
TRBV29-1,TRBJ2-5,CSVELTSWEETQYF
TRBV29-1,TRBJ2-7,CSVEAGAAEQYF
TRBV7-8,TRBJ2-5,CASSPDIFQETQYF
TRBV11-1,TRBJ2-1,CASSFRTGSSYNEQFF
TRBV29-1,TRBJ2-7,CSVEETGGRYEQYF
TRBV20-1,TRBJ2-5,CSAREASGRRETQYF
TRBV24-1,TRBJ2-1,CATSEPRGEQFF
TRBV7-2,TRBJ2-3,CASSLYGRGSSTDTQYF
TRBV12-3/TRBV12-4,TRBJ2-6,CASRRENSGANVLTF
TRBV5-1,TRBJ1-1,CASSALVNTEAFF
TRBV4-1,TRBJ1-6,CASSPHTGDNSPLHF
TRBV4-3,TRBJ2-7,CASSQFPGESYEQYF
TRBV9,TRBJ1-2,CASSVGPGQANYGYTF
TRBV5-1,TRBJ1-2,CASSWTTGDHGYTF
TRBV29-1,TRBJ2-7,CSAYHSHSSGSPHEQYF